The rows below give T cell receptor beta chains drawn from one sample of a study of tumor-infiltrating lymphocytes in primary liver carcinoma. TCRdb redid the calling of the multiplex PCR reads with MiXCR, one entry per CDR3 protein. The sample has about 310,000 distinct CDR3 sequences, approximately 65% seen once. Material: peripheral blood. Receptors were obtained from a man aged 35-49 years with primary liver carcinoma and hepatitis B virus infection. Both conserved end residues are part of each CDR3. Each record gives: clone size, J gene, V gene, D gene, CDR3 protein, CDR3 DNA. The D gene is left open where the match is weak. A row's size may be missing; if present it is once, few, many or a size class.

>-|TRBJ2-5|TRBV7-9|-
CASSLGLVTGEAQYF
TGTGCCAGCAGCTTAGGACTAGTGACTGGGGAGGCCCAGTACTTC
>-|TRBJ2-7|TRBV28|-
CASSLYGGRLGEQYF
TGTGCCAGCAGTTTATACGGGGGGCGTCTGGGCGAGCAGTACTTC
>-|TRBJ1-1|TRBV29-1|TRBD1
CNVGQAAYTEAFF
TGCAACGTCGGACAGGCGGCGTATACTGAAGCTTTCTTT
>-|TRBJ2-5|TRBV11-1|-
CASSSSGSSMVQYF
TGTGCCAGCAGCTCGTCGGGATCCAGTATGGTCCAGTACTTC
>-|TRBJ2-5|TRBV10-3|TRBD2
CDSQRGLQETKYF
TGTGACTCTCAGCGGGGCCTCCAAGAGACCAAGTACTTC
>-|TRBJ2-7|TRBV29-1|-
CSVGGYLGYEQYF
TGCAGCGTTGGCGGCTATCTCGGCTACGAGCAGTATTTC
>few|TRBJ2-4|TRBV12-3/TRBV12-4|TRBD2
CASSFLAGGRIQYF
TGTGCCAGCAGTTTCCTAGCGGGAGGACGTATTCAGTACTTC
>-|TRBJ2-2|TRBV6-6|-
CASSSSQAPSGELFF
TGTGCCAGCAGTTCGTCACAAGCGCCCTCGGGGGAGCTGTTTTTT
>many|TRBJ2-1|TRBV6-5|TRBD2
CASSSLLAGGYNEQFF
TGTGCCAGCAGTTCCCTTTTAGCGGGAGGGTACAATGAGCAGTTCTTC
>many|TRBJ2-1|TRBV4-1|-
CASSQDVPANNEQFF
TGCGCCAGCAGCCAAGATGTACCAGCGAACAATGAGCAGTTCTTC
>-|TRBJ2-7|TRBV4-2|TRBD2
CASGPLGDGTSSYEQYF
TGTGCCAGCGGCCCTCTGGGAGACGGGACTAGCAGTTACGAACAGTACTTC
>once|TRBJ1-4|TRBV29-1|-
CSIRPTGVNVGEKLFF
TGCAGCATCCGTCCCACAGGCGTGAATGTCGGAGAAAAACTGTTTTTT
>few|TRBJ2-7|TRBV6-1|TRBD2
CASGATSGSYEQYF
TGCGCCAGCGGAGCGACTAGCGGCTCCTACGAGCAGTACTTC
>-|TRBJ2-7|TRBV7-8|-
CASSLAIHEQYF
TGTGCCAGCAGCTTAGCCATCCACGAGCAGTACTTC
>few|TRBJ2-1|TRBV5-5|TRBD2
CASSLWGTSASPEQFF
TGTGCCAGCAGCTTGTGGGGGACTAGTGCATCGCCGGAGCAGTTCTTC
>few|TRBJ1-4|TRBV5-1|TRBD1
CASRNRGNEKLFF
TGCGCCAGCAGGAACAGGGGAAATGAAAAACTGTTTTTT
>-|TRBJ2-3|TRBV7-9|-
CASSFGGLTDMQYF
TGTGCCAGCAGCTTCGGGGGGCTGACAGATATGCAGTATTTT
>-|TRBJ1-1|TRBV28|-
CASSDPGRGTEAFF
TGTGCCAGCAGTGATCCCGGGAGGGGCACTGAAGCTTTCTTT
>few|TRBJ2-2|TRBV28|TRBD1
CASSFGTGAGELFF
TGTGCCAGCAGTTTCGGGACAGGGGCCGGGGAGCTGTTTTTT
>-|TRBJ2-7|TRBV6-6|TRBD1
CASSPRTGGTYEQYF
TGTGCCAGCAGTCCAAGGACAGGGGGCACCTACGAGCAGTACTTC
>-|TRBJ2-7|TRBV13|-
CASSLGQAPTERYF
TGTGCCAGCAGCTTAGGACAGGCCCCGACCGAGCGGTACTTC
>-|TRBJ1-1|TRBV28|-
CACSLGGSGAFF
TGTGCCTGCAGTTTAGGAGGGAGTGGAGCTTTCTTT
>many|TRBJ1-4|TRBV11-1|-
CASSTDGHNEKLFF
TGTGCCAGCAGCACCGACGGACATAATGAAAAACTGTTTTTT
>-|TRBJ1-1|TRBV5-1|TRBD1
CASIGTGGKNTEAFF
TGCGCCAGCATTGGGACAGGGGGCAAGAACACTGAAGCTTTCTTT
>-|TRBJ1-4|TRBV6-5|TRBD1
CASSYSQGASLKLFF
TGTGCCAGCAGTTACTCCCAGGGGGCCTCCCTTAAACTGTTTTTT
>-|TRBJ1-4|TRBV5-1|-
CASSLDRQRYEKLFF
TGCGCCAGCAGCTTGGATCGACAGCGTTATGAAAAACTGTTTTTT
>-|TRBJ2-5|TRBV28|TRBD2
CASSFSGTREAQYF
TGTGCCAGCAGCTTTAGCGGGACTAGGGAGGCCCAGTACTTC
>-|TRBJ1-1|TRBV6-2/TRBV6-3|-
CASSHWANTEAFF
TGTGCCAGTAGTCACTGGGCGAACACTGAAGCTTTCTTT
>few|TRBJ2-2|TRBV5-1|TRBD2
CASSLGLAGNTGELFF
TGCGCCAGCAGCTTGGGACTAGCGGGAAACACCGGGGAGCTGTTTTTT
>many|TRBJ2-2|TRBV12-3/TRBV12-4|TRBD1
CASRGQADTGELFF
TGTGCCAGCAGGGGACAGGCTGACACCGGGGAGCTGTTTTTT
>-|TRBJ2-2|TRBV5-1|-
CASSLGQGYTGELFF
TGCGCCAGCAGCTTGGGTCAGGGCTACACCGGGGAGCTGTTTTTT
>once|TRBJ2-1|TRBV7-3|-
CASSPREGAGYNEQFF
TGTGCCAGCAGCCCCCGCGAGGGGGCGGGGTACAATGAGCAGTTCTTC
>-|TRBJ2-3|TRBV4-1|TRBD2
CASSQEAGGAGTGTQYF
TGCGCCAGCAGCCAAGAGGCGGGAGGGGCCGGCACAGGTACGCAGTATTTT
>-|TRBJ2-7|TRBV6-2/TRBV6-3|TRBD1
CASSRQGNYEQYF
TGTGCCAGCAGCCGACAGGGAAACTACGAGCAGTACTTC
>-|TRBJ2-7|TRBV6-2/TRBV6-3|-
CASSYPGSTSEQYF
TGTGCCAGCAGTTACCCGGGATCCACTAGCGAGCAGTACTTC
>-|TRBJ1-4|TRBV10-3|TRBD1
CAISDDRATNEKLFF
TGTGCCATCAGTGACGACAGGGCTACTAATGAAAAACTGTTTTTT